This T cell receptor (beta chain) is from a study of Ad26.COV2.S vaccination and SARS-CoV-2 variants. The overall study: A participant enrolled in the COV1001 Ad26.COV2.S trial arm provided the sample. Ad26.COV2.S shots went into the muscle once or twice, 56 days apart.

Treatment indicated: roughly 18 received Ad26.COV2.S at low or high dose, single or two shots; five or six received placebo; per-sample allocation not given. Vaccine and placebo recipients were sampled on day 63 after the first injection. In germline, CDR1 is MNHEY, CDR2 SMNVEV (reference sequence). There are 14 residues in the CDR3. V lost 5 bases and J lost 2, with 13 bases in between. The protocol was immunoSEQ multiplex PCR, while the TCRdb copy is restricted to in-frame clones and leaves out a portion. Of about 420,000 clones in the sample, approximately 88% are singletons; the top ten hold less than 4%.

This chain uses TRBV27 with TRBJ2-7, with TRBD2 as a possible D gene (6 bases). Sample: peripheral blood, taken in a trial of Ad26.COV2.S vaccine versus placebo. The clonotype comes from a person between 18 and 60 years old who received the Ad26.COV2.S COVID-19 vaccine or a placebo. The DNA of the CDR3 is TGTGCCAGCAGTCCCAGCGGGCAACCCTACGAGCAGTACTTC. Its protein product is CASSPSGQPYEQYF.